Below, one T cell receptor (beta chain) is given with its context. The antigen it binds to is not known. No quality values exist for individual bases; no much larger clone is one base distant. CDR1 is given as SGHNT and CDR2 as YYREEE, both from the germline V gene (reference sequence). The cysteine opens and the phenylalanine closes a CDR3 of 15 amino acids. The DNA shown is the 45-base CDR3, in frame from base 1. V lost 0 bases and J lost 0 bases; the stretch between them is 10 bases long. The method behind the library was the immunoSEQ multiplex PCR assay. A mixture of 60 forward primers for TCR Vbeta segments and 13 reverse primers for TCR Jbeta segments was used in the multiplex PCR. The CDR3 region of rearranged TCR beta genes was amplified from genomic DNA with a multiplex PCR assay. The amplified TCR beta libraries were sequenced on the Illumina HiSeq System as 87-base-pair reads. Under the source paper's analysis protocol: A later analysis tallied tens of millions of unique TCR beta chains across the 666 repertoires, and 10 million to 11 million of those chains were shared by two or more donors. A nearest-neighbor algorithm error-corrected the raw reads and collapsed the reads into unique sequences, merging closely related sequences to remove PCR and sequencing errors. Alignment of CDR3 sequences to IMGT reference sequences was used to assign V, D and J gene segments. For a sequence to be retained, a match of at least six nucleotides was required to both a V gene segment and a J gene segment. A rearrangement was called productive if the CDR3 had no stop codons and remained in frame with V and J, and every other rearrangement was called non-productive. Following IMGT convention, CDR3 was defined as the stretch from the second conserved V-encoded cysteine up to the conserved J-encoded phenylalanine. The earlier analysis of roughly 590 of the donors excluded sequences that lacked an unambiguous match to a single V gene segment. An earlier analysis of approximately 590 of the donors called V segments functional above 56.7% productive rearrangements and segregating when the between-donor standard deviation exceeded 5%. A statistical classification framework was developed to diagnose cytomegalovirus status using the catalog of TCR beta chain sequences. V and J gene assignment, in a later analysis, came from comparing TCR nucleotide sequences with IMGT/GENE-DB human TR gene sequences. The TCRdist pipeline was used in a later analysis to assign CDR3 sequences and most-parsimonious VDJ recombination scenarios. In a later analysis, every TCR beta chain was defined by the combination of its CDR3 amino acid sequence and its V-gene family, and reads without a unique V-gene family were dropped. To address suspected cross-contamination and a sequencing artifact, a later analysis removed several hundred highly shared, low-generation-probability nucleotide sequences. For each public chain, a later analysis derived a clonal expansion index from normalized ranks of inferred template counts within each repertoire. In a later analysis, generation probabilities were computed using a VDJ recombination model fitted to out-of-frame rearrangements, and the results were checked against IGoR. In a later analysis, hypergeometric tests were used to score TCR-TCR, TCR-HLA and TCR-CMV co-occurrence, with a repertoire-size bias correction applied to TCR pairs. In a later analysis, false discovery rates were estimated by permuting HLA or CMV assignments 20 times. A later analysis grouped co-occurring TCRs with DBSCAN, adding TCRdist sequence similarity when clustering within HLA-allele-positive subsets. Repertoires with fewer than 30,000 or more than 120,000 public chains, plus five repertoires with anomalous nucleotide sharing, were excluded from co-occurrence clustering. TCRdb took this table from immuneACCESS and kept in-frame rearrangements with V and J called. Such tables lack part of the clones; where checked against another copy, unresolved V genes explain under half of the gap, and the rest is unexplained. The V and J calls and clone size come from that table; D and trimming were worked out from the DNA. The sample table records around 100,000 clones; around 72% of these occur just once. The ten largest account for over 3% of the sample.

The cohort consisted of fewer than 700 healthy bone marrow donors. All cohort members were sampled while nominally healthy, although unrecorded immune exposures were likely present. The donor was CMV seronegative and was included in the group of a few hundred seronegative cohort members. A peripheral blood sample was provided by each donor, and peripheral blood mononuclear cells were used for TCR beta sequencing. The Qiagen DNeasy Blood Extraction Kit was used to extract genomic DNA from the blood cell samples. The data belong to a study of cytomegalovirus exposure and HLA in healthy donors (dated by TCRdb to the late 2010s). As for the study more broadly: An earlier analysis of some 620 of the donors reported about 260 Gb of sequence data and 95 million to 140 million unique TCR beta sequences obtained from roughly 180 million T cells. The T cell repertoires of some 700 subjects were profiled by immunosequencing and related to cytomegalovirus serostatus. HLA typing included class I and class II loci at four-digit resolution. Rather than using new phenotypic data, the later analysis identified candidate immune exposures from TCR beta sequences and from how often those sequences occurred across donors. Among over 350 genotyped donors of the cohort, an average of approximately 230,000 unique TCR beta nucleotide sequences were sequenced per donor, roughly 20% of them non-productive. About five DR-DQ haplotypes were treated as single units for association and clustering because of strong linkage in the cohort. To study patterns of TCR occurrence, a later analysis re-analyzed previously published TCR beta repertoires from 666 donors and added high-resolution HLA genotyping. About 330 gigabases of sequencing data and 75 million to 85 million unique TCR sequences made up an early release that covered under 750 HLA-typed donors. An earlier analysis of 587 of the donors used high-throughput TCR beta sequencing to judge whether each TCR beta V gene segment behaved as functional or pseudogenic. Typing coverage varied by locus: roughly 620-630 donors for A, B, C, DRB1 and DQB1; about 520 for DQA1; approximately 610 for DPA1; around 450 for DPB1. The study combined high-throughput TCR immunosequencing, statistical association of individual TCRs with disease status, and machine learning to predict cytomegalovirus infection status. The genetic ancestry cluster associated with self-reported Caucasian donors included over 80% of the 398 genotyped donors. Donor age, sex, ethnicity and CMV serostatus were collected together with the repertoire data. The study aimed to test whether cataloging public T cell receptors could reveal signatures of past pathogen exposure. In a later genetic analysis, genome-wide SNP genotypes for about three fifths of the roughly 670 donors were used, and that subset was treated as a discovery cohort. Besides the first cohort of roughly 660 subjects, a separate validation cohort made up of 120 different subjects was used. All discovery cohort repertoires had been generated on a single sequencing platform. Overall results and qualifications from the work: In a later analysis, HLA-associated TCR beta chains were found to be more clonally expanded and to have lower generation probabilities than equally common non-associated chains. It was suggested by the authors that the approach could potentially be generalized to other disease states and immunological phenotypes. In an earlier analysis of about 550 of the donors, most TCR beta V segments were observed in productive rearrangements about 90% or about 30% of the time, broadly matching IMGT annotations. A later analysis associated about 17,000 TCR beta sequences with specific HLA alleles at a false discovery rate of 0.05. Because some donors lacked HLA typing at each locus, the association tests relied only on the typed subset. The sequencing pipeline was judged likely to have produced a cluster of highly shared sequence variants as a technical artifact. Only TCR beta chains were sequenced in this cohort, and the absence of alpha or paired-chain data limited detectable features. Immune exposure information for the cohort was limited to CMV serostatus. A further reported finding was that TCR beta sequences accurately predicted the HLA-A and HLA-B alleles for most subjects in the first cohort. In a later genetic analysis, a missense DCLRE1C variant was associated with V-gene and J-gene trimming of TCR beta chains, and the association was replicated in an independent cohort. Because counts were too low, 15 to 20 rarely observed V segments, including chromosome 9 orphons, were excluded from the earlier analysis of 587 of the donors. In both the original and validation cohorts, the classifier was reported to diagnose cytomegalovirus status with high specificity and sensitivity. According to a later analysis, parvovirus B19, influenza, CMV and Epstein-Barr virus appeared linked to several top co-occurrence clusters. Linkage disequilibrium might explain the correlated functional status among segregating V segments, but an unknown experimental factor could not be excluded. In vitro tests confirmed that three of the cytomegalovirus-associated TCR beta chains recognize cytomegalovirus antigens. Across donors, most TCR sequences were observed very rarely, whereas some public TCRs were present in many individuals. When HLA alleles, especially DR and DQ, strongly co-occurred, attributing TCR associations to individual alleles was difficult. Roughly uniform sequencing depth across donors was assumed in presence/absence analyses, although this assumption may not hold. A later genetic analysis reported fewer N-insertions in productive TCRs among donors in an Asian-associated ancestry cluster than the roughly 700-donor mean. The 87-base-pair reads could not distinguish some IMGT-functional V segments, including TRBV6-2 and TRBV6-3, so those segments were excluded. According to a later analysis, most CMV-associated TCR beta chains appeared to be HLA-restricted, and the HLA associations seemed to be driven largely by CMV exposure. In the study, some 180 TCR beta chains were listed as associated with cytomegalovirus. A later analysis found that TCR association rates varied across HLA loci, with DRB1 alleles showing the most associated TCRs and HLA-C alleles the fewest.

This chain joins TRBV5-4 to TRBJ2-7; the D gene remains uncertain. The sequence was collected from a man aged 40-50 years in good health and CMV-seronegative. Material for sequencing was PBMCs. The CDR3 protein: CASSLGGPLSYEQYF. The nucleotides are TGTGCCAGCAGCTTGGGCGGTCCTCTCTCCTACGAGCAGTACTTC.